The sequence of this T cell receptor beta chain was determined in a study of blood T cell repertoires in COVID-19. Study background: PBMCs, B-cell-depleted T cells, or T cells were the source of the cDNA or gDNA that made up the material.

Original handling: Amplifying reference gene primers gave estimates of nucleated cell counts. Repertoires were generated with immunoSEQ multiplex PCR, while TCRdb's copy carries only in-frame clones and drops some. V, J and clone size are those of that table, while D and trimming were read from the DNA. This table holds 250,000 or so clones, 88% found once. Germline V gene sequence: CDR1 SGHAT, CDR2 FQDESV (reference sequence). V lost 2 bases and J 0 bases, leaving 11 bases between the germline ends. The CDR3 consists of 15 residues. The sequence was obtained from a middle-aged woman who had recovered from COVID-19. The specimen was peripheral blood. V gene TRBV11-1 combines with J gene TRBJ2-7, with unresolved D. CDR3 region: CASSLNAGTSYEQYF. In DNA form, the CDR3 reads TGTGCCAGCAGCTTAAACGCAGGAACCTCCTACGAGCAGTACTTC.